This TCR beta chain is from a study of blood T cell repertoires in COVID-19. Looking at the study overall: COVID-19 samples collected from the United States, Italy and Spain covered acute and convalescent phases. Sample material is recorded as cDNA or gDNA derived from T cells, B-cell-depleted T cells, or PBMCs.

The CDR3 spans 14 residues. From germline, CDR1 is WNHNN and CDR2 SYGVQD (reference sequence). J lost 2 bases, V lost 9 bases, and 7 bases had no gene match. Under the authors' procedure: Reference gene primers were amplified, and this amplification served to estimate nucleated cell counts. Data came from immunoSEQ multiplex PCR; TCRdb stores just in-frame clones and leaves some out. Clonal size and the V and J genes are those of that table, whereas D and trimming came from the DNA. This table holds 100,000 to 150,000 clones, around 86% found once. This sequence originates from a human donor in a cohort sampled during active COVID-19. V gene TRBV10-1 combines with J gene TRBJ2-7; 10 nucleotides line up with TRBD2. The sequenced material came from peripheral blood. The CDR3 nucleotides are TGCGCCAGTGCTAGCGGGAGATTCCCCTACGAGCAGTACTTC. This encodes CASASGRFPYEQYF.